The source of this T cell receptor (beta chain) is a study of control samples from healthy donors and cancer patients. CDR1 and CDR2 from the germline V gene are MNHEY and SVGAGI. CDR3 length: 15 amino acids. The ends lost 0 bases at V and 7 bases at J; junction bases unmatched: 8. Produced via immunoSEQ multiplex PCR; TCRdb's table is partial and in-frame only. The data show 95,000 to 150,000 clones, about 87% seen once. The sequence came from a man in his forties or fifties in good health. The V gene is TRBV6-5, the J gene TRBJ1-2; 7 bases are shared with TRBD1. Sequenced: blood. In DNA form, the CDR3 reads TGTGCCAGCAGTTACTCGGCCAGGGGGGACTCTGGCTACACCTTC. Translating gives CASSYSARGDSGYTF.